This entry is about one TCR beta chain. The sample comes from a study of OX40 agonist ivuxolimab in advanced cancers. About the research overall: The patients' treatment was ivuxolimab, an agonistic anti-OX40 (CD134) antibody.

This CDR3 region has 18 residues. V was trimmed by 1 base and J by 0 bases, leaving 16 bases between them. In germline, CDR1 is SGHVS, CDR2 FQNEAQ. Only in-frame clones appear in the TCRdb table, and some are missing; sequencing was by immunoSEQ multiplex PCR. This repertoire shows about 100,000 clones, 89% found once; its top ten account for around 0.16%. The source material was CD4+ or CD8+ T cells sorted from blood, sampled in a trial of the OX40 agonist ivuxolimab. This receptor was taken from an adult with an advanced solid tumor such as melanoma, head and neck, liver or kidney cancer. The V call is TRBV7-8, the J call TRBJ2-1; no clear D gene. CDR3 DNA sequence: TGTGCCAGCAGCTTAGACTCAGTTGTCCGTTACTCCTACAATGAGCAGTTCTTC. Translation gives CASSLDSVVRYSYNEQFF.